This T cell receptor beta chain is drawn from a study of cytomegalovirus exposure and HLA in healthy donors. Study information: A preliminary data release comprised 91 million or so unique TCRs obtained from HLA-typed donors.

On this clone: The antigen is unknown.

Study results and caveats: Later analysis associated a missense DCLRE1C variant with TCR beta V- and J-gene trimming.

The CDR3 sequence is 13 residues long. The V and J ends lost 8 bases and 1 base, in that order; junction bases with no gene match: 2. Per germline, CDR1 MNHEY and CDR2 SMNVEV (reference sequence). This PCR relied on a set of 60 Vbeta primers and 13 Jbeta primers. Assay used: immunoSEQ multiplex PCR; TCRdb lists only in-frame clones, some missing. The repertoire holds approximately 190,000 clones, with over 75% as singletons. The TCR was taken from a man aged 35-49 years in good health and CMV-seropositive. Source material: PBMCs. The J gene is TRBJ2-3, the V gene TRBV27, with 8 nucleotides matching TRBD2. CDR3 region: CASRAGGTDTQYF. Written as DNA, the CDR3 is TGTGCCAGCCGAGCGGGGGGCACAGATACGCAGTATTTT.